The rows below give T cell receptor beta chains drawn from one sample of a study of beta chain features in type 1 diabetes. Clones were sequenced by immunoSEQ multiplex PCR, and TCRdb holds only the in-frame ones, with some missing. The sample carries about 620,000 clones, less than 20% recorded once. Sequencing was performed on naive CD4+ T cells from blood. These receptors were taken from a man aged 18 to 29 in good health. Each CDR3 is given with its conserved first and last residue. The order of the fields is CDR3 protein, CDR3 DNA, V gene, J gene, D gene, clone size. D genes are given only for firm matches. Rows give clone size only sometimes, using once, few, many, or a class for an expanded clone.

CDR3: CASSLGRNEKLFF; DNA: TGTGCCAGCTCACTTGGACGGAATGAAAAACTGTTTTTT; V: TRBV18; J: TRBJ1-4; D: .; size: .
CDR3: CASSPPGTTSNQPQHF; DNA: TGTGCCAGCAGCCCCCCCGGGACTACTAGCAATCAGCCCCAGCATTTT; V: TRBV7-2; J: TRBJ1-5; D: .; size: few
CDR3: CASSLPAATQYF; DNA: TGTGCCAGCAGCTTGCCAGCGGCTACGCAGTATTTT; V: TRBV5-6; J: TRBJ2-3; D: .; size: few
CDR3: CASSPQGAYTEAFF; DNA: TGTGCCAGCAGCCCCCAGGGGGCATACACTGAAGCTTTCTTT; V: TRBV4-2; J: TRBJ1-1; D: TRBD1; size: .
CDR3: CASSSTDEQYF; DNA: TGTGCCAGCAGCTCCACTGACGAGCAGTACTTC; V: TRBV7-9; J: TRBJ2-7; D: .; size: few
CDR3: CASSPSSYQPQHF; DNA: TGTGCCAGCAGTCCCTCCTCATATCAGCCCCAGCATTTT; V: TRBV28; J: TRBJ1-5; D: .; size: few
CDR3: CASSALAGADTQYF; DNA: TGTGCCAGCTCAGCTCTAGCGGGAGCTGATACGCAGTATTTT; V: TRBV18; J: TRBJ2-3; D: TRBD2; size: few
CDR3: CGTSRGGRETQYF; DNA: TGTGGCACCAGCAGAGGAGGGAGGGAGACCCAGTACTTC; V: TRBV15; J: TRBJ2-5; D: .; size: .
CDR3: CASSTDGQPLYEQYF; DNA: TGTGCCAGTAGTACCGATGGACAGCCTCTCTACGAGCAGTACTTC; V: TRBV19; J: TRBJ2-7; D: .; size: few
CDR3: CSVVDSGTKNIQYF; DNA: TGCAGCGTTGTGGACAGTGGGACCAAAAACATTCAGTACTTC; V: TRBV29-1; J: TRBJ2-4; D: .; size: few
CDR3: CSVGTSGRSEQYF; DNA: TGCAGCGTTGGAACTAGCGGGAGATCCGAGCAGTACTTC; V: TRBV29-1; J: TRBJ2-7; D: TRBD2; size: .
CDR3: CASRRAGAGTYSYGYTF; DNA: TGTGCCAGCAGAAGGGCGGGGGCCGGGACGTACTCTTATGGCTACACCTTC; V: TRBV27; J: TRBJ1-2; D: .; size: many
CDR3: CASSASAWASGSRSTDTQYF; DNA: TGTGCCAGCAGCGCCTCCGCCTGGGCTAGCGGGAGTCGAAGCACAGATACGCAGTATTTT; V: TRBV9; J: TRBJ2-3; D: TRBD2; size: few
CDR3: CASSLRQGAYNEQFF; DNA: TGTGCCAGCAGTTTGAGGCAGGGGGCATACAATGAGCAGTTCTTC; V: TRBV28; J: TRBJ2-1; D: TRBD1; size: few
CDR3: CASSPRQGVAGANVLTF; DNA: TGCGCCAGCAGCCCACGTCAAGGGGTAGCTGGGGCCAACGTCCTGACTTTC; V: TRBV5-1; J: TRBJ2-6; D: .; size: .
CDR3: CASSRGPDTQYF; DNA: TGTGCCAGCAGCAGGGGCCCAGATACGCAGTATTTT; V: TRBV7-9; J: TRBJ2-3; D: .; size: few
CDR3: CASRPGQGGNNEQFF; DNA: TGTGCCAGCAGACCTGGACAGGGGGGGAACAATGAGCAGTTCTTC; V: TRBV28; J: TRBJ2-1; D: TRBD1; size: few
CDR3: CASTQGGRTDTQYF; DNA: TGTGCCAGCACCCAAGGGGGACGCACAGATACGCAGTATTTT; V: TRBV5-4; J: TRBJ2-3; D: .; size: .
CDR3: CATRQTNEKLFF; DNA: TGTGCCACCAGACAGACTAATGAAAAACTGTTTTTT; V: TRBV10-3; J: TRBJ1-4; D: .; size: few
CDR3: CASSLGSAGSGNTIYF; DNA: TGCGCCAGCAGCTTGGGGTCAGCAGGGAGTGGAAACACCATATATTTT; V: TRBV5-1; J: TRBJ1-3; D: .; size: .
CDR3: CASSSTSKDTQYF; DNA: TGCGCCAGCAGTTCCACCTCCAAAGATACGCAGTATTTT; V: TRBV5-1; J: TRBJ2-3; D: .; size: few
CDR3: CASSPGTRKETQYF; DNA: TGTGCCAGCAGCCCCGGGACTCGGAAAGAGACCCAGTACTTC; V: TRBV11-2; J: TRBJ2-5; D: .; size: once
CDR3: CATTAGTGRNGYGYTF; DNA: TGTGCCACTACGGCCGGGACAGGGAGGAATGGCTATGGCTACACCTTC; V: TRBV10-3; J: TRBJ1-2; D: TRBD1; size: few
CDR3: CASSSTGGPYEQYF; DNA: TGTGCCAGCAGCTCGACAGGGGGCCCCTACGAGCAGTACTTC; V: TRBV7-2; J: TRBJ2-7; D: TRBD1; size: .
CDR3: CASSLAGTGYMNTEAFF; DNA: TGCGCCAGCAGCTTGGCCGGGACAGGGTACATGAACACTGAAGCTTTCTTT; V: TRBV5-1; J: TRBJ1-1; D: TRBD1; size: few
CDR3: CSARFTGELFF; DNA: TGCAGTGCTAGATTTACCGGGGAGCTGTTTTTT; V: TRBV20-1; J: TRBJ2-2; D: .; size: few
CDR3: CASSQVSYGYTF; DNA: TGTGCCAGCAGCCAGGTGAGCTATGGCTACACCTTC; V: TRBV9; J: TRBJ1-2; D: .; size: .
CDR3: CASSSGTYLLDTQYF; DNA: TGTGCCAGCAGCTCCGGGACTTATTTGCTGGATACGCAGTATTTT; V: TRBV7-6; J: TRBJ2-3; D: .; size: .
CDR3: CASRLGGNTEAFF; DNA: TGTGCCAGCAGATTGGGGGGAAACACTGAAGCTTTCTTT; V: TRBV7-2; J: TRBJ1-1; D: .; size: .
CDR3: CASSVRDRGRNTEAFF; DNA: TGTGCCAGCAGCGTCCGGGACAGGGGAAGGAACACTGAAGCTTTCTTT; V: TRBV13; J: TRBJ1-1; D: TRBD1; size: few
CDR3: CSGGGPTDTQYF; DNA: TGCAGCGGGGGGGGCCCCACAGATACGCAGTATTTT; V: TRBV29-1; J: TRBJ2-3; D: .; size: .
CDR3: CASSFRQGYEQYF; DNA: TGTGCCAGCAGTTTTAGACAGGGATACGAGCAGTACTTC; V: TRBV11-3; J: TRBJ2-7; D: TRBD1; size: .
CDR3: CASSQVRLAIYEQYF; DNA: TGTGCCAGCAGCCAAGTCAGGCTAGCTATCTACGAGCAGTACTTC; V: TRBV4-2; J: TRBJ2-7; D: .; size: .
CDR3: CASSLVAGGGQQYF; DNA: TGTGCCAGCAGCTTAGTGGCGGGAGGGGGTCAGCAGTACTTC; V: TRBV7-2; J: TRBJ2-7; D: TRBD2; size: .
CDR3: CASSSEGRRTEAFF; DNA: TGTGCCAGCAGTTCCGAAGGACGGCGCACTGAAGCTTTCTTT; V: TRBV28; J: TRBJ1-1; D: .; size: few
CDR3: CASSLAARGPETQYF; DNA: TGTGCCAGCAGCTTAGCGGCAAGGGGGCCAGAGACCCAGTACTTC; V: TRBV7-8; J: TRBJ2-5; D: TRBD1; size: .
CDR3: CASSSRTLAGDMNEQFF; DNA: TGTGCCAGCAGCTCGAGAACATTAGCGGGAGATATGAATGAGCAGTTCTTC; V: TRBV7-2; J: TRBJ2-1; D: TRBD2; size: .
CDR3: CASRRPTGNEKLFF; DNA: TGTGCCAGCAGAAGACCTACCGGGAATGAAAAACTGTTTTTT; V: TRBV11-2; J: TRBJ1-4; D: .; size: .
CDR3: CASSQDLPGLAGGTRSYNEQFF; DNA: TGCGCCAGCAGCCAAGATTTGCCCGGACTAGCGGGAGGGACTCGCTCCTACAATGAGCAGTTCTTC; V: TRBV4-3; J: TRBJ2-1; D: TRBD2; size: .
CDR3: CACSTGTGGLEAFF; DNA: TGTGCCTGTTCCACCGGGACAGGGGGCTTGGAAGCTTTCTTT; V: TRBV30; J: TRBJ1-1; D: TRBD1; size: few
CDR3: CASSTPQGTPRTSGRPGGTDTQYF; DNA: TGTGCCAGCTCAACGCCACAGGGGACCCCGCGGACTAGCGGCAGACCAGGGGGCACAGATACGCAGTATTTT; V: TRBV18; J: TRBJ2-3; D: TRBD2; size: few
CDR3: CASSYLGSGNEQFF; DNA: TGTGCCAGCAGTTATCTGGGATCGGGCAATGAGCAGTTCTTC; V: TRBV6-5; J: TRBJ2-1; D: .; size: .
CDR3: CASSLFSVVSGNTIYF; DNA: TGTGCCAGCAGCTTATTTTCCGTTGTCTCTGGAAACACCATATATTTT; V: TRBV13; J: TRBJ1-3; D: .; size: few
CDR3: CATSKGIPETQYF; DNA: TGTGCCACCAGCAAGGGGATCCCGGAGACCCAGTACTTC; V: TRBV28; J: TRBJ2-5; D: .; size: few
CDR3: CASSHPRSEAFF; DNA: TGTGCCAGCAGCCACCCGAGGTCTGAAGCTTTCTTT; V: TRBV4-2; J: TRBJ1-1; D: .; size: .
CDR3: CASSLGPKPYEQYF; DNA: TGTGCCAGCAGTTTAGGCCCAAAACCCTACGAGCAGTACTTC; V: TRBV27; J: TRBJ2-7; D: .; size: .